These 26 T cell receptor beta chains were sequenced from one sample in a study of blood T cell repertoires in COVID-19. Some clones are missing from TCRdb's copy, which holds only in-frame ones; the method was immunoSEQ multiplex PCR. The sample consists of 85,000 to 110,000 clones, nearly 90% of them appearing once. Sequencing used peripheral blood. All receptors come from a man aged 50-59 years in a cohort sampled during active COVID-19.

This chain connects TRBV20-1 to TRBJ2-1; 7 nucleotides align to TRBD1. The CDR3 contains 10 residues. From germline, CDR1 is DFQATT and CDR2 SNEGSKA (reference sequence). V lost 5 bases and J lost 12; bases outside the gene matches: 4. CDR3 DNA: TGCAGTGCTGTGACAGGGAGGCAGTTCTTC. This gives the protein CSAVTGRQFF.

The chain joins TRBV18 to TRBJ1-4; 7 bases line up with TRBD1. V shed 3 bases, J shed 5 bases, and the junction held 6 bases outside the gene matches. Germline assignment: CDR1 KGHSH and CDR2 LQKENI. CDR3 length equals 15 residues. The CDR3 bases are TGTGCCAGCTCACCCTTCGACAGGGTGAATGAAAAACTGTTTTTT. As protein: CASSPFDRVNEKLFF.

V gene TRBV2 combines with J gene TRBJ2-3, with 8 bases lining up with TRBD1. The CDR3 totals 14 residues. The V segment lost 4 bases and the J segment 5 bases; nucleotides outside the gene matches: 5. Germline V gene sequence: CDR1 SNHLY, CDR2 FYNNEI. The CDR3 DNA follows: TGTGCCAGCAGTGGGCAGGGGGCGCGAGATACGCAGTATTTT. It is translated as CASSGQGARDTQYF.

The rearrangement joins TRBV4-3 to TRBJ1-2; weak D call: TRBD1 (5 bases). The germline gives CDR1 LGHNA, CDR2 YSLEER. This CDR3 has 14 amino acids. Trimming shortened V by 0 bases and J by 8 bases, and 13 bases separated the two germline ends. In DNA form, the CDR3 reads TGCGCCAGCAGCCAAGACAGGGTCGGAGGGGGCTACACCTTC. Translated: CASSQDRVGGGYTF.

This chain joins TRBV4-1 and TRBJ2-1; 13 bases match TRBD2. J lost 6 bases, V lost 0 bases, and 2 bases had no gene match. The CDR3 covers 16 residues. Germline CDR1 MGHRA, CDR2 YSYEKL. For the CDR3, the DNA is TGCGCCAGCAGCCAAGATGGGACTAGCGGGGTCAATGAGCAGTTCTTC. As protein: CASSQDGTSGVNEQFF.

The genes are TRBV6-5 and TRBJ2-1; 7 nucleotides line up with TRBD2. Germline V gene sequence: CDR1 MNHEY, CDR2 SVGAGI. V was clipped by 6 bases and J by 4 bases; unmatched bases: 3. The CDR3 totals 13 residues. CDR3 amino acids: CASRAGVYNEQFF. The CDR3 DNA reads as TGTGCCAGCAGGGCGGGGGTATACAATGAGCAGTTCTTC.

J is TRBJ1-1 and V is TRBV6-5; D uncertain. Per the germline V gene, CDR1 is MNHEY and CDR2 is SVGAGI. The V and J ends lost 6 bases and 0 bases respectively, with 11 bases between them. This CDR3 has 14 amino acids. CDR3 sequence: CASREGSVNTEAFF. Written as DNA, the CDR3 is TGTGCCAGCAGGGAGGGTTCGGTGAACACTGAAGCTTTCTTT.

This rearrangement joins TRBV2 to TRBJ1-3, with D perhaps TRBD1 (5 bases). CDR1 and CDR2 (germline): SNHLY, FYNNEI. With 6 bases removed from V and 1 base from J, the gap between germline ends came to 7 bases. The CDR3 is 13 amino acids. In nucleotides, the CDR3 is TGTGCCAGCAGCGGGGGTTCTGGAAACACCATATATTTT. Encoded protein: CASSGGSGNTIYF.

This clone came up once. CDR3 DNA sequence: TGTGCCAGCAGCCCCCGGAGGTCAGGGGCCAACGTCCTGACTTTC. As protein: CASSPRRSGANVLTF. The J gene is TRBJ2-6, the V gene TRBV7-3, with D perhaps matching TRBD2 (5 bases). The CDR3 sequence is 15 residues long. From germline, CDR1 is SGHTA and CDR2 FQGTGA. V lost 5 bases and J lost 4, with 12 bases in between.

Here the CDR3 DNA reads TGTGCCAGTAGTACTGGATATGGACAGGGTAATGTAGGTCAGCCCCAGCATTTT. It specifies CASSTGYGQGNVGQPQHF. The chain employs TRBV19 and TRBJ1-5, with 8 bases that match TRBD1. The CDR3 is made up of 18 amino acids. The germline V gene encodes CDR1 LNHDA and CDR2 SQIVND (reference sequence). After removal of 4 bases from V and 6 bases from J, the junction contained 17 bases not matched to a gene.

V is TRBV29-1 and J is TRBJ2-1; perhaps TRBD2 as D (6 bases). Germline loops: CDR1 SQVTM, CDR2 ANQGSEA. This CDR3 has 11 amino acids. The ends were cut back, 5 bases at V and 6 bases at J, with 8 bases in the middle. The CDR3 DNA is TGCAGCGTTTTGGGGGGCAATGAGCAGTTCTTC. Protein product: CSVLGGNEQFF.

Details on this clone: The sample has other DNA sequences that encode this CDR3 too. The CDR3 sequence is CASSESGYGYTF. The DNA of the CDR3 is TGTGCCAGCAGTGAATCGGGATATGGCTACACCTTC. The V and J genes are TRBV25-1 and TRBJ1-2; D is ambiguous. Deletions cut 1 base from V and 5 bases from J, with 5 bases between. The CDR3 has 12 residues. The germline gives CDR1 MGHDK, CDR2 SYGVNS.

CDR3 DNA sequence: TGTGCCAGCAGCTTAGCGGACAGCTACGAGCAGTACGTC. Translating it yields CASSLADSYEQYV. V and J are TRBV7-6 and TRBJ2-7; TRBD1 might be the D (6 bases). CDR1 is SGHVS, CDR2 FNYEAQ, per germline. The CDR3 contains 13 residues. The V end was cut by 0 bases, the J end by 3 bases, with 6 bases between.

The rearrangement uses TRBV3-1 (or the pseudogene TRBV3-2) and TRBJ2-5; weak D call: TRBD2 (7 bases). The V end was cut by 2 bases, the J end by 4 bases, with 38 bases between. CDR3 length equals 23 residues. Germline loops: CDR1 LGHDT, CDR2 YNNKEL (reference sequence). In nucleotides, the CDR3 is TGTGCCAGCAGCCAATTAGCCCCGGGGGGCTGGGGGGCAACGGGCGGCTTCGGAGAGACCCAGTACTTC. Its protein is CASSQLAPGGWGATGGFGETQYF.

A few counts support this clone. The chain recombines TRBV7-2 with TRBJ1-5; tentative D call: TRBD1 (6 bases). With 1 base removed from V and 4 bases from J, the gap between germline ends came to 8 bases. CDR3 size: 14 residues. Germline-derived CDR1 and CDR2 are SGHTA and FQGNSA. CDR3 coding DNA: TGTGCCAGCAGCTTAGTCAGGGGTAATCAGCCCCAGCATTTT. It translates to CASSLVRGNQPQHF.

The chain employs TRBV6-1 and TRBJ2-2; D remains unclear. The CDR3 has 13 amino acids. Trimming removed 1 base from V and 5 bases from J, with 5 bases in between. The germline gives CDR1 MNHNS, CDR2 SASEGT. CDR3 DNA sequence: TGTGCCAGCAGTGAAGGGCAAACCGGGGAGCTGTTTTTT. Residues: CASSEGQTGELFF.

The rearrangement uses TRBV7-2 and TRBJ2-2; the D is unclear. The germline V gene has CDR1 SGHTA and CDR2 FQGNSA. CDR3 size: 14 residues. The ends were cut back, 1 base at V and 3 bases at J, with 6 bases in the middle. This CDR3 is CASSLGGDTGELFF. CDR3 DNA sequence: TGTGCCAGCAGCTTAGGCGGAGACACCGGGGAGCTGTTTTTT.

This chain links TRBV6-1 with TRBJ2-7; D ambiguous. V was cut by 2 bases and J by 3 bases, with 5 bases left in between. CDR1 and CDR2 (germline): MNHNS, SASEGT. The CDR3 sequence is 12 residues long. The CDR3 bases are TGTGCCAGCAGTGAAATTAGCTACGAGCAGTACTTC. It is translated as CASSEISYEQYF.

This chain uses TRBV4-2 with TRBJ2-5; 7 bases are shared with TRBD1. V was pared by 3 bases and J by 1 base, with 2 bases of the junction left unmatched. Germline V lookup: CDR1 LGHNA, CDR2 YNFKEQ. The CDR3 consists of 14 residues. In nucleotides, the CDR3 is TGTGCCAGCAGCCAGCCAGGGGGCCAAGAGACCCAGTACTTC. As protein: CASSQPGGQETQYF.

The V and J genes are TRBV3-1 (or the pseudogene TRBV3-2) and TRBJ1-2; 10 bases line up with TRBD1. CDR1 and CDR2 from the germline V gene are LGHDT and YNNKEL (reference sequence). The CDR3 has 18 amino acids. V gave up 6 bases and J gave up 4 bases; unmatched junction bases: 17. The CDR3 bases are TGTGCCAGCAGTCAACAACGGCTCCGGGACAGGGGCGTCTATGGCTACACCTTC. Translated, it gives CASSQQRLRDRGVYGYTF.

The J gene is TRBJ1-2, the V gene TRBV7-9; D gene uncertain. Trimming stripped 3 bases from V and 0 bases from J, with 5 bases between. There are 13 residues in the CDR3. The germline gives CDR1 SEHNR, CDR2 FQNEAQ (reference sequence). The CDR3, as DNA: TGTGCCAGCAGCTTGCGGTCTAACTATGGCTACACCTTC. Translated, it gives CASSLRSNYGYTF.

The chain's CDR3 is CASSRGGAGATTGELFF. CDR3 nucleotides: TGTGCCAGCAGCCGAGGGGGGGCAGGGGCGACCACCGGGGAGCTGTTTTTT. This chain connects TRBV11-2 to TRBJ2-2, with D perhaps TRBD2 (7 bases). V gave up 5 bases and J gave up 4 bases, with 20 bases separating them. The CDR3 consists of 17 residues. Germline CDR1 and CDR2: SGHAT and FQNNGV.

The CDR3, as DNA: TGTGCCAGTAGGACAGGGCAAGAGACCCAGTACTTC. Its translation: CASRTGQETQYF. The gene calls are TRBV19 and TRBJ2-5; TRBD1 agrees at 7 bases. This CDR3 is 12 amino acids long. Germline V CDR1 and CDR2: LNHDA, SQIVND (reference sequence). Unmatched junction bases numbered 0, after V lost 6 bases and J lost 2 bases. The full variable domain, in which reference TRBV19 and TRBJ2-5 provide the parts outside the CDR3, is DGGITQSPKYLFRKEGQNVTLSCEQNLNHDAMYWYRQDPGQGLRLIYYSQIVNDFQKGDIAEGYSVSREKKESFPLTVTSAQKNPTAFYLCASRTGQETQYFGPGTRLLVL.

V is TRBV5-8 and J is TRBJ1-5; no clear D gene. The CDR3 is 11 amino acids. The germline V and J ends were trimmed by 1 base and 11 bases, with 7 bases remaining between them. CDR1 and CDR2 (germline): SGHTS, YDEGEE. The CDR3 sequence: CASSLMRTQHF. DNA for the CDR3: TGTGCCAGCAGCTTGATGAGGACCCAGCATTTT.

The rearrangement joins TRBV18 to TRBJ2-7; maybe TRBD2 (5 bases). CDR1 KGHSH and CDR2 LQKENI come from the germline V gene. V gave up 2 bases and J gave up 0 bases, with 11 bases separating them. The CDR3 contains 15 residues. The CDR3 loop is CASSPGLANSYEQYF. DNA of the CDR3: TGTGCCAGCTCACCAGGGCTAGCCAACTCCTACGAGCAGTACTTC.

This sequence joins TRBV21-1 and TRBJ1-1; TRBD1 is the table's D call, not checked against the DNA. TRBV21-1 is deemed a pseudogene. This CDR3 is 14 amino acids long. The CDR3 DNA is TGTGCCAGCAGCAAAGGTACAGGGGGGACTGAAGCTTTCTTT. Translating gives CASSKGTGGTEAFF.